This section outlines one T cell receptor (beta chain) sequence together with its context. Its antigen remains unknown. The entry originates in a study of Ad26.COV2.S vaccination and SARS-CoV-2 variants. Turning to the study itself: Donor joined the COV1001 Ad26.COV2.S trial arm. Study-wide results and caveats: After vaccination, reports described spike-specific CD8+ and CD4+ T cell responses as showing substantial breadth. Quantification of TCR breadth and depth may have yielded underestimates of total T cell responses.

Profiling relied on immunoSEQ multiplex PCR, and the TCRdb table lists in-frame clones only, not all of them. This repertoire shows about 280,000 clones, more than 70% found once; its top ten account for about 3.1%. This CDR3 is 14 amino acids long. V was cut by 3 bases and J by 8 bases, with 11 bases left in between. Germline V gene data show CDR1 as SEHNR and CDR2 as FQNEAQ (reference sequence). Regarding treatment: around 19 received Ad26.COV2.S at low or high dose, single or two shots; roughly five received placebo; per-sample allocation not given. Day 63 after the first injection of vaccine or placebo was the sampling time. SARS-CoV-2 spike from the Wuhan strain was encoded by the vaccine, an Ad26 vector.

The clonotype originates from a person between 18 and 65 years old who received the Ad26.COV2.S COVID-19 vaccine or a placebo. The rearrangement links TRBV7-9 to TRBJ1-6; D gene unclear. The starting material was peripheral blood, obtained in a trial of Ad26.COV2.S vaccine versus placebo. This CDR3 is CASSFLGADSPLHF. CDR3 nucleotides: TGTGCCAGCAGCTTTCTGGGAGCGGATTCACCCCTCCACTTT.